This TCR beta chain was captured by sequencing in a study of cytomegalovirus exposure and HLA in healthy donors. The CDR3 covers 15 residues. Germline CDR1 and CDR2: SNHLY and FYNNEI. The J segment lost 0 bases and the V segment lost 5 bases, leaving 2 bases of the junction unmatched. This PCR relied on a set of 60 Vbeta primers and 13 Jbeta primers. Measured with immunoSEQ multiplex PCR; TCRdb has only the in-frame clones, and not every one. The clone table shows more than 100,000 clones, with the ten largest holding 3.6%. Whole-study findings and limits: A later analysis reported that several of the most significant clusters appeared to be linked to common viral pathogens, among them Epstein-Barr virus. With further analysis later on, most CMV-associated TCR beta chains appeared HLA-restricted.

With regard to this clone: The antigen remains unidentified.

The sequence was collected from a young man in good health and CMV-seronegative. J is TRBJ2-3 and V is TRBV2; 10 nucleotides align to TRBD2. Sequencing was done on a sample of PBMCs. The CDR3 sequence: CASSKLAGSTDTQYF. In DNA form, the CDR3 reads TGTGCCAGCAGTAAACTAGCGGGGAGCACAGATACGCAGTATTTT. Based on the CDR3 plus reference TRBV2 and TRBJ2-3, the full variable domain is EPEVTQTPSHQVTQMGQEVILRCVPISNHLYFYWYRQILGQKVEFLVSFYNNEISEKSEIFDDQFSVERPDGSNFTLKIRSTKLEDSAMYFCASSKLAGSTDTQYFGPGTRLTVL.